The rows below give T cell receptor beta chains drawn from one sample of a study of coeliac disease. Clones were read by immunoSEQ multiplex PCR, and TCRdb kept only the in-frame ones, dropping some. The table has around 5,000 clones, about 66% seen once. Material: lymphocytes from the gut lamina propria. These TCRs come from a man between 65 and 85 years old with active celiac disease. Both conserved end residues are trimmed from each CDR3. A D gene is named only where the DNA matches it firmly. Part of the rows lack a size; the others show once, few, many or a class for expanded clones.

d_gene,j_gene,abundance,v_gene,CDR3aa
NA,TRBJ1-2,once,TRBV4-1,ASSQENRLNGYT
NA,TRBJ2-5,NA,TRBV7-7,ASSRSRAGLETQY
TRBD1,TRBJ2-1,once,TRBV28,ASSFTGQGVYNEQF
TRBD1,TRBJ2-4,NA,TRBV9,ASSVEGGRNIQY
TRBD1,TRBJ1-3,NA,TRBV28,ASGRGLSGNTIY
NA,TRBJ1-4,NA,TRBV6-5,ASSSNGATNEKLF
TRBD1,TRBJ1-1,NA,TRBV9,ASSVSGTGTEAF
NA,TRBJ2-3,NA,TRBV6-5,ASSSQGWDTQY
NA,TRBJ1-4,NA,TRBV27,ASSPYGQSNEKLF
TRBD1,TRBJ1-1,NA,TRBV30,AWNKQGGTEAF
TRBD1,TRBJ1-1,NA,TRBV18,ASSYSTGSDTEAF
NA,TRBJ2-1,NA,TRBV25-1,ASSEYGVNEQF
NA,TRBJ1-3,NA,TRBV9,ASSAGDTGGNTIY
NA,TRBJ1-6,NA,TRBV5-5,ASSSQGFGSPLH
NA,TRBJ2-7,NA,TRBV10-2,ASSEFRQEQY
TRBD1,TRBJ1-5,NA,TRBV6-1,ASRTGGRDQPQH
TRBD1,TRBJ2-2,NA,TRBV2,ASSTQGAFAGELF
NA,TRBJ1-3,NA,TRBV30,AWRTGGSGNTIY
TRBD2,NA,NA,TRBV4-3,ASSLLAGGSYEQY
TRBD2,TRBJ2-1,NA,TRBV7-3,ASSLVGFWGRANDEQF
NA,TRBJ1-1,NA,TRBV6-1,ASSRQRNTEAF
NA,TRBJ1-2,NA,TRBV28,ASSLNRLLGYT
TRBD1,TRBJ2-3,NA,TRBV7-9,ASSSGQVSTDTQY
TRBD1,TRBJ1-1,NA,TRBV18,ASSLNRGTEAF
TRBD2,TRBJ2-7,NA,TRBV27,ASSRRGGGSSYEQY
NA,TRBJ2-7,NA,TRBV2,ASSERHDYEQY
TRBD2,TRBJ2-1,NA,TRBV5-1,ASRPTSGNYNEQF
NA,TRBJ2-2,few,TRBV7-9,ASSSWDTHTGELF
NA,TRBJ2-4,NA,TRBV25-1,ASSDEANIQY
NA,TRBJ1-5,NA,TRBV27,ASSSRREQPQH
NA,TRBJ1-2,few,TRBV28,ASSRQNYGYT
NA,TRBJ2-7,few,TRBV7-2,ASSQGPRVREQY
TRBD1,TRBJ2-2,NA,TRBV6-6,ASSLDRGNTGELF
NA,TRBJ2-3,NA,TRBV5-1,ASSPGGDTQY
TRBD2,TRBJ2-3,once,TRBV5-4,ASSLTTSGTSTDTQY
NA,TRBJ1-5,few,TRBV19,ASQRGNRVGNQPQH
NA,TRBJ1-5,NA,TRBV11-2,ASSGGARNQPQH
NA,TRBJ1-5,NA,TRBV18,ASSPGGQGNQPQH
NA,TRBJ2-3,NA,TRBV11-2,ASSLYTGTDTQY
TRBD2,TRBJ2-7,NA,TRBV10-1,ASGGVLAGGPFYEQY
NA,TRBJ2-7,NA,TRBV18,ASSPIREYEQY
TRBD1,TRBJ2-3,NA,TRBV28,ASKRQGTTDTQY
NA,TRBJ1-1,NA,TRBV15,ATSRPEQGWNTEAF
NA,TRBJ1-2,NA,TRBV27,ASSLRPYLYGYT
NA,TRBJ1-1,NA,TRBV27,ASSPGTHNTEAF